This T cell receptor beta chain was retrieved from a study of neurological immune-mediated disorders. The sample holds many counts of this clonotype. Time point specified: longitudinal time-point 2. Libraries used 2 million unsorted PBMCs kept frozen in RNAlater. Trimming stripped 0 bases from V and 5 bases from J, with 17 bases between. The CDR3 runs 16 residues. CDR1 is LGHNA and CDR2 is YSLEER in the germline V gene. Synthesis of cDNA used 5'RACE (with 10-nucleotide random UMIs). MiXCR, run by TCRdb on the 5' RACE reads, gives a single entry per CDR3 protein. The table includes roughly 34,000 distinct CDR3 sequences, 13% detected once.

What was sequenced was PBMCs. The genes are TRBV4-3 and TRBJ2-7; D might be TRBD2 (5 bases). The sequence came from a woman in her forties in good health. The CDR3 bases are TGCGCCAGCAGCCAAGATTCTTGGCTAGCTGCCAACGAGCAGTACTTC. Translation gives CASSQDSWLAANEQYF.